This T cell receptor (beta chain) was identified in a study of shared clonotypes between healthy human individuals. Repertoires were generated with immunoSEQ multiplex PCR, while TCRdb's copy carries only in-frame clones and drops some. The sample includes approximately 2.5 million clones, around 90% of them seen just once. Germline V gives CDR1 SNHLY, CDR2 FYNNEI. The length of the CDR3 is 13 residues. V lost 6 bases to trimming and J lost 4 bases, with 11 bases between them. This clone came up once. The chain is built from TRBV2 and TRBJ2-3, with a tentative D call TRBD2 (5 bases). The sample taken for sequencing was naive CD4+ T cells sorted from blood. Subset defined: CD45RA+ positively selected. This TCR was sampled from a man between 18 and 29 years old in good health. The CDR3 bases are TGTGCCAGCAGGCCGGGGTGGGCAGATACGCAGTATTTT. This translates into CASRPGWADTQYF.